This T cell receptor beta chain came from a study of blood T cell repertoires in COVID-19 (TCRdb year 2020). About the full investigation: The collaborator samples originated in the United States, Italy and Spain and spanned the acute and convalescent phases of COVID-19. The prospective study material was composed of cDNA or gDNA derived from T cells, B-cell-depleted T cells, or PBMCs. Subjects who had been exposed to COVID-19, were actively infected with it, or had recovered from it provided the deeply sampled blood TCRbeta repertoires that made up the dataset. The repertoires were released in a freely available public database meant as a resource for research on the immune response to SARS-CoV-2. Samples were obtained from the ongoing ImmuneRACE study (first 160 participants) and from 1,200 or so subjects provided by 6 global collaborators. A de-identified subject ID, COVID-19 status, age in years and sex were almost always included in the sample metadata. Where HLA class I and class II types were available, the types were taken from metadata supplied by the sample provider, not from assay-based typing.

The immunoSEQ Assay, a bias-controlled multiplex PCR, was used to amplify TCRbeta CDR3 regions from genomic DNA. The study's own analysis went as follows. Within the assay, amplification of reference gene primers was used to estimate how many nucleated cells each sample contained. To quantify the absolute abundance of each unique TCRbeta CDR3 rearrangement, sequence reads were collapsed and filtered. For each sample, productive Simpson clonality was calculated as the square root of Simpson's diversity index across productive rearrangements. This immuneACCESS table, as held by TCRdb, lists in-frame sequences with V and J called but not all clones. Of the missing ones, under half trace to an unresolved V gene in checked studies; the others have no known cause. The V and J calls and clone size are taken from that table; D and trimming were inferred from the DNA. A total of under 400,000 clones appear in this sample, about 87% of them only once. The top ten clones comprise roughly 10% of the sample.

Concerning this clone itself: Which antigen it targets is not known. The input lacks base qualities; no much larger clone sits a single base away.

Summary of the overall study and its limitations: The amount of clinical and demographic metadata varied by source and participant and was provided uncurated.

From the germline V gene, CDR1 is SGHDT and CDR2 is YYEEEE. V loses 4 bases at its end and J loses 0 bases; junction bases beyond the gene matches: 3. The CDR3 starts with the cysteine, ends with the phenylalanine, and has 15 residues. Just the 45-base CDR3 DNA is kept, in frame starting at base 1. In Seattle, one collaborating source enrolled patients while the infection was active and tracked those patients longitudinally over the course of disease. Whole blood was collected in K2EDTA tubes by collaborating institutions according to the institutions' own protocols. For TCRbeta analysis, collaborators shipped samples as frozen whole blood, isolated PBMCs, or DNA extracted from either of those sample types.

The chain couples TRBV5-6 to TRBJ2-4; 8 junctional bases match TRBD2. The specimen sequenced was peripheral blood. This receptor was identified in a woman in her 30s with COVID-19, enrolled during active disease. The bases are TGTGCCAGCAGCCAGCGGGAGCTAGCCAAAAACATTCAGTACTTC. It encodes CASSQRELAKNIQYF.